A single sample is the source of the 5 T cell receptor beta chains below, sequenced in a study of T-cell reconstitution after alpha-beta-depleted transplantation in children. Preparation of the TCRbeta library involved a method that used unique molecular identifiers. TCRdb passed the PCR reads through MiXCR, listing each CDR3 protein once. The repertoire holds roughly 300,000 distinct CDR3 sequences, with about 9.4% as singletons. The sample here was PBMCs from the stem cell graft donor, taken from the stem cell graft. These receptors originate from a human donor who donated a stem cell graft to a child with acute lymphoblastic leukemia.

The CDR3 region is CASSLNPGLAGEIGELFF. CDR3 bases: TGTGCCAGCAGCTTAAACCCGGGACTAGCGGGAGAAATCGGGGAGCTGTTTTTT. The chain has TRBV7-3 and TRBJ2-2, with 14 bases matching TRBD2. The V gene's germline CDR1 is SGHTA and CDR2 FQGTGA. The CDR3 is 18 residues long. V shed 1 base, J shed 7 bases, and the junction held 8 bases outside the gene matches.

In its sample, this clonotype was seen a few times. The chain has TRBV30 and TRBJ2-1, with D hard to call. CDR1 and CDR2 (germline): GTSNPN, SVGIG (reference sequence). V dropped 3 bases and J dropped 2 bases, with 5 bases sitting between them. This CDR3 comprises 12 residues. CDR3 sequence: CAWRPPYNEQFF. CDR3 nucleotides: TGTGCCTGGAGACCGCCCTACAATGAGCAGTTCTTC. The full variable domain, completed using reference TRBV30 and TRBJ2-1, is SQTIHQWPATLVQPVGSPLSLECTVEGTSNPNLYWYRQAAGRGLQLLFYSVGIGQISSEVPQNLSASRPQDRQFILSSKKLLLSDSGFYLCAWRPPYNEQFFGPGTRLTVL.

This clonotype has just a few counts. The chain is built from TRBV28 and TRBJ2-7; 9 bases map to TRBD1. This CDR3 has 16 amino acids. Germline assignment: CDR1 MDHEN and CDR2 SYDVKM. Germline trimming cut 4 bases from V and 4 bases from J; bases unmatched to any gene: 11. CDR3 nucleotides: TGTGCCAGCAGTTCGGGACAGGGAAGGGGGGTTTACGAGCAGTACTTC. Amino acids: CASSSGQGRGVYEQYF.

As regards this clonotype: One end of the junction fails to match germline, which may point to a read error. V and J are TRBV27 and TRBJ2-3, with TRBD2 as a possible D gene (5 bases). The CDR3 has 14 residues. The V gene's germline CDR1 is MNHEY and CDR2 SMNVEV (reference sequence). This CDR3 reads CASRLHPSTDAQYF. CDR3 nucleotide sequence: TGTGCCAGCCGGCTACACCCTAGCACAGATGCGCAGTATTTT.

This clonotype was counted a few times. This sequence joins TRBV20-1 and TRBJ2-1, with 12 bases identical to TRBD2. This CDR3 is 17 amino acids long. Germline lookup yields CDR1 DFQATT and CDR2 SNEGSKA (reference sequence). The V and J ends lost 0 bases and 6 bases, in that order; junction bases with no gene match: 9. The CDR3 region has the DNA TGCAGTGCTAGAGATCTCGGACTAGCGGGATTCGTCAATGAGCAGTTCTTC. It encodes CSARDLGLAGFVNEQFF.